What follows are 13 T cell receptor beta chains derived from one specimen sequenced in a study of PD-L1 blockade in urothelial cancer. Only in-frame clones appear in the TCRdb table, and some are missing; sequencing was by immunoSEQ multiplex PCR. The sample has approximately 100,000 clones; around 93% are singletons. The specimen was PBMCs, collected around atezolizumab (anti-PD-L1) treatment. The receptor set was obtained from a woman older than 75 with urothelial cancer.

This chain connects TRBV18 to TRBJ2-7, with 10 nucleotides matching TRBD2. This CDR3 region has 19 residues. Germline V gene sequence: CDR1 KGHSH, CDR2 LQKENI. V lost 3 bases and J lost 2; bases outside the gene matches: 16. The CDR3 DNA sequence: TGTGCCAGCTCACCTCTCCGATCAGCCGGGACTAGCGAGCCCTACGAGCAGTACTTC. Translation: CASSPLRSAGTSEPYEQYF.

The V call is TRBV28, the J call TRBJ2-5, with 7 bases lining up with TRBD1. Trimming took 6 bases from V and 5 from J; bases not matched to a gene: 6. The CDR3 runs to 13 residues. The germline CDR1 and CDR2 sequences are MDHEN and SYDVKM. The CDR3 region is CASRKQGRETQYF. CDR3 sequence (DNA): TGTGCCAGCAGAAAACAGGGGCGCGAGACCCAGTACTTC.

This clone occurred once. The CDR3 sequence is CATSRDGILAGDEQFF. The CDR3 DNA reads as TGTGCCACCAGCAGAGATGGGATACTAGCGGGAGATGAGCAGTTCTTC. V gene TRBV15 combines with J gene TRBJ2-1; TRBD2 matches 11 bases. The junction had 6 bases not matched to a gene; V was cut back by 0 bases and J by 8 bases. This CDR3 spans 16 amino acids. CDR1 LNHNV and CDR2 YYDKDF come from the germline V gene (reference sequence).

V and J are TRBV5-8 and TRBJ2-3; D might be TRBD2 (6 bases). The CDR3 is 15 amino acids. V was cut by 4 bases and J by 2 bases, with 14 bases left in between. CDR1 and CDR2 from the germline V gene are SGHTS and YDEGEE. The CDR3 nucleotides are TGTGCCAGCAGCCACGATTCGCGGGACACAGATACGCAGTATTTT. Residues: CASSHDSRDTDTQYF.

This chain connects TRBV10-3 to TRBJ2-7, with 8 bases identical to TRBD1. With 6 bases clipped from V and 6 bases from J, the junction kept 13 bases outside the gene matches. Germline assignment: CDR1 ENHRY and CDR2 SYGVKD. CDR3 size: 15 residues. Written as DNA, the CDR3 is TGTGCCATCAGCGCCCCCGGGACAGGTAAGGGCGAGCAGTACTTC. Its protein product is CAISAPGTGKGEQYF.

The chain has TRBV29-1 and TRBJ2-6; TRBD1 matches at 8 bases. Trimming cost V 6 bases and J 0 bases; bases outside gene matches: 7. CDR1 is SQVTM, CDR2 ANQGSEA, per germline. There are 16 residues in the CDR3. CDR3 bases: TGCAGCGTCTTCGGACAGGGCACCTCTGGGGCCAACGTCCTGACTTTC. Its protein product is CSVFGQGTSGANVLTF.

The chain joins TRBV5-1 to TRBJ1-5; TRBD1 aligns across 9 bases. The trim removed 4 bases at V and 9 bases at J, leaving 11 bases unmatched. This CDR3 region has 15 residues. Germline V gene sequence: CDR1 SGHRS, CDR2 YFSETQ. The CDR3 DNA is TGCGCCAGCAGCCCCGAAGGGACAGGGCCATTGCCCCAGCATTTT. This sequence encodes CASSPEGTGPLPQHF.

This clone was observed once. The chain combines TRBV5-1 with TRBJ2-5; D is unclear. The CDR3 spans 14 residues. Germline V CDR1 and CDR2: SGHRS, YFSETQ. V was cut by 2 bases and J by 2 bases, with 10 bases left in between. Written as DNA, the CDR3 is TGCGCCAGCAGCTTATCACAAATACAAGAGACCCAGTACTTC. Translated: CASSLSQIQETQYF.

The CDR3 coding sequence is TGTGCCACCAGCAGGGGGGATAGAGGGGGTAGCAAAAACATTCAGTACTTC. It codes for CATSRGDRGGSKNIQYF. The chain joins TRBV15 to TRBJ2-4; TRBD1 is a possible D gene (6 bases). Trimming took off 3 bases at V and 3 bases at J, with 18 bases between the two ends. The V gene's germline CDR1 is LNHNV and CDR2 YYDKDF (reference sequence). The CDR3 has 17 amino acids.

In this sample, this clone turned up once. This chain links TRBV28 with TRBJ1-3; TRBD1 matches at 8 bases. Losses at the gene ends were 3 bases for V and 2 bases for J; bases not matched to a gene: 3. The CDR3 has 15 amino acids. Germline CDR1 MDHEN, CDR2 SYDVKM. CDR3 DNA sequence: TGTGCCAGCAGTTTTCAGGGGGCCGCTGGAAACACCATATATTTT. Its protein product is CASSFQGAAGNTIYF.

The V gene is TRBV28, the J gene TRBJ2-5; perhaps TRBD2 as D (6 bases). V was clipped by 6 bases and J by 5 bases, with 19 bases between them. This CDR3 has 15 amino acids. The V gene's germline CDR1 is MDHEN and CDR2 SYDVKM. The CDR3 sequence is CASSTPRGGRETQYF. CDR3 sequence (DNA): TGTGCCAGCAGCACCCCCCGTGGAGGGAGGGAGACCCAGTACTTC.

This CDR3 is CARSSGRNYGYTF. CDR3 coding DNA: TGTGCCAGAAGCTCAGGGAGGAACTATGGCTACACCTTC. This chain uses TRBV5-3 with TRBJ1-2, with D possibly TRBD1 on 5 matching bases. TRBV5-3 is treated as an ORF (open reading frame) with a function not yet certain. The CDR3 is made up of 13 amino acids. The V gene lost 3 bases and the J gene lost 2 bases, with 8 bases spanning the gap.

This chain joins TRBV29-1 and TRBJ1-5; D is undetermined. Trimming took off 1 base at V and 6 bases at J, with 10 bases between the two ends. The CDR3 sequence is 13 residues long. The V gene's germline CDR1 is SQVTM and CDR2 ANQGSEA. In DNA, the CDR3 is TGCAGCGTTGAAGTCTCGAGTGGTCAGCCCCAGCATTTT. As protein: CSVEVSSGQPQHF. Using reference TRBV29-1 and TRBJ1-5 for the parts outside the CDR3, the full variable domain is SAVISQKPSRDICQRGTSLTIQCQVDSQVTMMFWYRQQPGQSLTLIATANQGSEATYESGFVIDKFPISRPNLTFSTLTVSNMSPEDSSIYLCSVEVSSGQPQHFGDGTRLSIL.